A single sample gave rise to the 21 T cell receptor beta chains below, sequenced in a study of blood T cell repertoires in COVID-19. Clones were sequenced by immunoSEQ multiplex PCR, and TCRdb holds only the in-frame ones, with some missing. The data contain roughly 100,000 clones, roughly 80% of them singletons. The material sequenced was peripheral blood. These receptors came from a woman older than 75 with acute or convalescent COVID-19.

The V gene is TRBV9, the J gene TRBJ1-5; the match to TRBD1 covers 7 bases. Germline CDR1 SGDLS, CDR2 YYNGEE. V lost 3 bases, J lost 5 bases, and 11 bases stayed unmatched. The CDR3 covers 16 residues. The CDR3 here is CASSAPLRGRDQPQHF. The CDR3 DNA is TGTGCCAGCAGCGCCCCCTTGAGGGGGCGAGATCAGCCCCAGCATTTT.

The V gene is TRBV6-6, the J gene TRBJ2-1; perhaps TRBD2 as D (6 bases). The V gene's germline CDR1 is MNHNY and CDR2 SVGAGI (reference sequence). The V end lost 7 bases, the J end lost 12 bases, and 19 bases lay between the germline ends. The CDR3 is 13 residues long. CDR3 in amino acids: CASTGTPGRGQFF. The CDR3 region has the DNA TGTGCCAGCACCGGGACTCCGGGGCGGGGGCAGTTCTTC.

This clone came up a few times. The CDR3 DNA reads as TGTGCCAGCAGTTTTCGGAGGACTAGCGGGAGGGTAGATAACAATGAGCAGTTCTTC. Amino acid sequence: CASSFRRTSGRVDNNEQFF. V usage is TRBV27 and J usage is TRBJ2-1; 15 nucleotides align to TRBD2. Germline CDR1 reads MNHEY; CDR2 reads SMNVEV (reference sequence). J was trimmed by 5 bases and V by 3 bases; bases with no gene match: 11. CDR3 length equals 19 residues.

Note on this clone: Within the sample, other DNA sequences also encode this same CDR3. The V gene is TRBV2, the J gene TRBJ2-2, with D possibly TRBD1 on 5 matching bases. The CDR3 contains 14 residues. Trimming cost V 3 bases and J 4 bases, with 9 bases left between them. Germline assignment: CDR1 SNHLY and CDR2 FYNNEI. Written as DNA, the CDR3 is TGTGCCAGCAGTGAGCGACAGATCACCGGGGAGCTGTTTTTT. Amino acid sequence: CASSERQITGELFF.

V usage is TRBV5-6 and J usage is TRBJ2-7; possible D gene TRBD1, 5 bases. Germline V gene sequence: CDR1 SGHDT, CDR2 YYEEEE. V was shortened by 1 base and J by 5 bases, with 10 bases between the two germline ends. This CDR3 spans 13 amino acids. CDR3 sequence reads: CASSLTGGDEQYV. The CDR3 bases are TGTGCCAGCAGCTTGACAGGTGGAGACGAGCAGTACGTC.

This clone was detected once. V is TRBV2 and J is TRBJ1-3, with no clear D. The germline V gene encodes CDR1 SNHLY and CDR2 FYNNEI. The V end lost 7 bases, the J end lost 8 bases, and 18 bases lay between the germline ends. CDR3 length equals 14 residues. CDR3 nucleotides: TGTGCCAGCACCATGGTCAGAAACCGGGACACCATATATTTT. Amino acid sequence: CASTMVRNRDTIYF. Full variable domain (remainder filled in from reference TRBV2 and TRBJ1-3): EPEVTQTPSHQVTQMGQEVILRCVPISNHLYFYWYRQILGQKVEFLVSFYNNEISEKSEIFDDQFSVERPDGSNFTLKIRSTKLEDSAMYFCASTMVRNRDTIYFGEGSWLTVV.

The chain carries TRBV29-1 and TRBJ2-3; the match to TRBD2 covers 9 bases. This CDR3 has 14 residues. In germline, CDR1 is SQVTM, CDR2 ANQGSEA. J lost 8 bases, V lost 4 bases, and 10 bases had no gene match. CDR3 sequence: CSVVPSGGWGTQYF. The CDR3 DNA sequence: TGCAGCGTTGTTCCCAGCGGGGGGTGGGGTACGCAGTATTTT.

The chain couples TRBV27 to TRBJ1-2; D unresolved. The germline gives CDR1 MNHEY, CDR2 SMNVEV (reference sequence). The CDR3 has 13 amino acids. The V end was cut by 5 bases, the J end by 10 bases, with 17 bases between. CDR3 in amino acids: CASSIGPIAPYTF. The CDR3 region has the DNA TGTGCCAGCAGTATTGGACCCATAGCGCCCTACACCTTC.

This clone was counted a few times. The J gene is TRBJ2-7, the V gene TRBV3-1 (or the pseudogene TRBV3-2); the D gene is possibly TRBD2 (6 bases). The V end lost 1 base, the J end lost 4 bases, and 11 bases lay between the germline ends. This CDR3 has 14 amino acids. Germline V gene data show CDR1 as LGHDT and CDR2 as YNNKEL (reference sequence). CDR3 in amino acids: CASSQGLGAYEQYV. The CDR3 nucleotides read TGTGCCAGCAGCCAAGGACTAGGGGCTTACGAGCAGTACGTC.

The J gene is TRBJ2-3, the V gene TRBV5-4; TRBD2 agrees at 15 bases. In germline, CDR1 is SGHNT, CDR2 YYREEE (reference sequence). This CDR3 has 19 amino acids. Germline trimming cut 4 bases from V and 8 bases from J; bases unmatched to any gene: 17. The DNA for the CDR3 is TGTGCCAGCAGCGCCCCCCACCCAGGGACTAGCGGGAGGACTAGTACGCAGTATTTT. Encoded protein: CASSAPHPGTSGRTSTQYF.

V gene TRBV18 combines with J gene TRBJ2-1; 8 bases fit TRBD2. The CDR3 runs to 16 residues. Germline CDR1 KGHSH, CDR2 LQKENI. Trimming at V came to 0 bases and at J to 3 bases, leaving 4 bases not matched to a gene. CDR3 coding DNA: TGTGCCAGCTCACCACCCAGCGGGAGAAGCTACAATGAGCAGTTCTTC. Protein sequence: CASSPPSGRSYNEQFF. Based on the CDR3 plus reference TRBV18 and TRBJ2-1, the full variable domain is NAGVMQNPRHLVRRRGQEARLRCSPMKGHSHVYWYRQLPEEGLKFMVYLQKENIIDESGMPKERFSAEFPKEGPSILRIQQVVRGDSAAYFCASSPPSGRSYNEQFFGPGTRLTVL.

Ten or more counts support this clone. The J gene is TRBJ1-2, the V gene TRBV15; D ambiguous. CDR1 LNHNV and CDR2 YYDKDF come from the germline V gene (reference sequence). The germline V and J ends were trimmed by 0 bases and 8 bases, with 10 bases remaining between them. This CDR3 contains 13 residues. The CDR3: CATSRDLGSGYTF. The CDR3 DNA follows: TGTGCCACCAGCAGAGATCTGGGGAGCGGCTACACCTTC.

The chain recombines TRBV4-3 with TRBJ1-5, with D unresolved. Trimming took off 0 bases at V and 9 bases at J, with 21 bases between the two ends. The germline CDR1 and CDR2 sequences are LGHNA and YSLEER. The CDR3 is 17 amino acids. The chain's CDR3 is CASSQEAVGHAVGPQHF. CDR3 in DNA: TGCGCCAGCAGCCAAGAGGCGGTGGGTCACGCAGTCGGGCCCCAGCATTTT.

V gene TRBV29-1 combines with J gene TRBJ2-1; possible D gene TRBD1, 5 bases. With 5 bases removed from V and 8 bases from J, the gap between germline ends came to 13 bases. This CDR3 has 12 residues. CDR1 SQVTM and CDR2 ANQGSEA come from the germline V gene. The CDR3 nucleotides are TGCAGCGTTAATGACAGATGGTATGAGCAGTTCTTC. As protein: CSVNDRWYEQFF.

This chain connects TRBV28 to TRBJ1-2, with D possibly being TRBD1 (6 bases). The CDR3 runs 13 residues. Germline V gene sequence: CDR1 MDHEN, CDR2 SYDVKM. The V and J ends lost 9 bases and 6 bases respectively, with 17 bases between them. CDR3 sequence reads: CASTGGLSDGYTF. The CDR3 nucleotides read TGTGCCAGTACGGGGGGGCTTTCTGATGGCTACACCTTC.

This sequence joins TRBV5-4 and TRBJ2-1; D remains ambiguous. Germline CDR1 reads SGHNT; CDR2 reads YYREEE (reference sequence). There are 14 residues in the CDR3. V gave up 0 bases and J gave up 5 bases, with 9 bases separating them. Written as DNA, the CDR3 is TGTGCCAGCAGCTTGGGAGGCCCTGACAATGAGCAGTTCTTC. As protein: CASSLGGPDNEQFF.

The chain couples TRBV20-1 to TRBJ2-3; D perhaps matches TRBD1 (5 bases). The length of the CDR3 is 11 residues. The germline V gene encodes CDR1 DFQATT and CDR2 SNEGSKA (reference sequence). V lost 6 bases and J lost 5, with 9 bases in between. The CDR3 DNA is TGCAGTGCCCTCGACAGAGATACGCAGTATTTT. Its protein is CSALDRDTQYF.

As DNA, the CDR3 is TGTGCCAGCTCGCCCGGGACAGGGGACTACGAGCAGTACTTC. Protein: CASSPGTGDYEQYF. The rearrangement joins TRBV18 to TRBJ2-7; TRBD1 matches at 10 bases. Germline V lookup: CDR1 KGHSH, CDR2 LQKENI. The CDR3 loop spans 14 amino acids. V trimming: 6 bases; J trimming: 3 bases; junction bases outside the gene matches: 5.

J is TRBJ2-2 and V is TRBV19, with TRBD2 matching 10 bases. CDR1 is LNHDA, CDR2 SQIVND, per germline (reference sequence). The V segment lost 5 bases and the J segment 4 bases; nucleotides outside the gene matches: 7. The CDR3 length is 16 residues. The CDR3 nucleotides are TGTGCCAGTAGTCGGGGAGCGGGAGGGCCCACCGGGGAGCTGTTTTTT. Its translation: CASSRGAGGPTGELFF.

The chain joins TRBV7-2 to TRBJ1-5; D gene unclear. V was clipped by 3 bases and J by 0 bases, with 6 bases between them. The length of the CDR3 is 14 residues. CDR1 is SGHTA, CDR2 FQGNSA, per germline. The CDR3 DNA is TGTGCCAGCAGCTTTGTAAATAGCAATCAGCCCCAGCATTTT. Translated, it gives CASSFVNSNQPQHF.

This chain uses TRBV2 with TRBJ2-7; possible D gene TRBD2, 5 bases. Germline assignment: CDR1 SNHLY and CDR2 FYNNEI. Trimming pared 3 bases from V and 3 bases from J, leaving 6 bases between. This CDR3 is 12 amino acids long. CDR3 coding DNA: TGTGCCAGCAGTGAGGCGGGCTACGAGCAGTACGTC. As protein: CASSEAGYEQYV.